A selection of T cell receptor beta chains follows, all from one sample in a study of T cell responses to AZD1222 COVID-19 vaccine. Here immunoSEQ multiplex PCR was the method, and the copy in TCRdb shows in-frame clones only, minus some. The profile covers about 140,000 clones, with over 65% appearing a single time and about 4% taken by the ten largest. The sequencing used peripheral blood, collected on day 0 of AZD1222 vaccination. All receptors come from an adult in good health. Each CDR3 is given with its conserved first and last residue. The D gene is left open where the match is weak. Clone sizes are given selectively: once, few, many, or a class where the clone is expanded.

j_gene: TRBJ1-2
d_gene: .
v_gene: TRBV12-3/TRBV12-4
abundance: .
CDR3nt: TGTGCCAGCAGTTTACGGGAGAACTATGGCTACACCTTC
CDR3aa: CASSLRENYGYTF

j_gene: TRBJ1-6
d_gene: TRBD1
v_gene: TRBV5-1
abundance: .
CDR3nt: TGCGCCAGCAGCTTGGATGGGGGACAGGGGAATTCACCCCTCCACTTT
CDR3aa: CASSLDGGQGNSPLHF

j_gene: TRBJ1-5
d_gene: .
v_gene: TRBV21-1
abundance: .
CDR3nt: TGTGCCAGCAGCAAAGTCAATTGGGATCCTGGCAATCAGCCCCAGCATTTT
CDR3aa: CASSKVNWDPGNQPQHF

j_gene: TRBJ2-1
d_gene: .
v_gene: TRBV12-3/TRBV12-4
abundance: few
CDR3nt: TGTGCCAGCAGTTTAAGATCCGACAATGAGCAGTTCTTC
CDR3aa: CASSLRSDNEQFF

j_gene: TRBJ2-7
d_gene: .
v_gene: TRBV20-1
abundance: .
CDR3nt: TGCAGTGCTAGTCTAGGATCCTTACTCGTTTACTACGAGCAGTACTTC
CDR3aa: CSASLGSLLVYYEQYF

j_gene: TRBJ2-7
d_gene: TRBD2
v_gene: TRBV5-1
abundance: once
CDR3nt: TGCGCCAGCAGCCCGGACTTGGGCGGGGGCTACGAGCAGTACTTC
CDR3aa: CASSPDLGGGYEQYF

j_gene: TRBJ1-3
d_gene: .
v_gene: TRBV18
abundance: once
CDR3nt: TGTGCCAGCTCACTTTACGGGACTACTGGAAACACCATATATTTT
CDR3aa: CASSLYGTTGNTIYF

j_gene: TRBJ1-5
d_gene: .
v_gene: TRBV5-5
abundance: .
CDR3nt: TGTGCCAGCAGCTTGGGTCATAGCAATCAGCCCCAGCATTTT
CDR3aa: CASSLGHSNQPQHF

j_gene: TRBJ1-2
d_gene: .
v_gene: TRBV28
abundance: .
CDR3nt: TGTGCCAGCATCTCTCGAGGGGCAGGGGACGACTATGGCTACACCTTC
CDR3aa: CASISRGAGDDYGYTF

j_gene: TRBJ2-1
d_gene: TRBD1
v_gene: TRBV9
abundance: .
CDR3nt: TGTGCCAGCAGCGTAACAGGGGGGAATGAGCAGTTCTTC
CDR3aa: CASSVTGGNEQFF

j_gene: TRBJ1-2
d_gene: .
v_gene: TRBV11-2
abundance: .
CDR3nt: TGTGCCAGCAGCTTAAAGGCGGGGGGCGGAAATCACTATGGCTACACCTTC
CDR3aa: CASSLKAGGGNHYGYTF

j_gene: TRBJ1-2
d_gene: .
v_gene: TRBV5-1
abundance: .
CDR3nt: TGCGCCAGCAGCTTGGGTACGAACGCGGGGAAAGCTAACTATGGCTACACCTTC
CDR3aa: CASSLGTNAGKANYGYTF

j_gene: TRBJ1-3
d_gene: TRBD1
v_gene: TRBV15
abundance: few
CDR3nt: TGTGCCACCAGCAGAGAGGGACAGAGCTCTGGAAACACCATATATTTT
CDR3aa: CATSREGQSSGNTIYF

j_gene: TRBJ2-7
d_gene: .
v_gene: TRBV28
abundance: .
CDR3nt: TGTGCCAGCAGTTTAGGTCGACTCTACGAGCAGTACTTC
CDR3aa: CASSLGRLYEQYF

j_gene: TRBJ1-2
d_gene: TRBD1
v_gene: TRBV23-1
abundance: once
CDR3nt: TGCGCCAGCAGTCACGGACAGGGGGCTCGCTGCGGCTACACCTTC
CDR3aa: CASSHGQGARCGYTF

j_gene: TRBJ1-2
d_gene: .
v_gene: TRBV5-1
abundance: .
CDR3nt: TGCGCCAGCAGCTCGGACGGACCAGCTAACTATGGCTACACCTTC
CDR3aa: CASSSDGPANYGYTF

j_gene: TRBJ2-5
d_gene: .
v_gene: TRBV5-5
abundance: .
CDR3nt: TGTGCCAGCAGCTCCCTGGGGGGGGCGGCGAGGGAGACCCAGTACTTC
CDR3aa: CASSSLGGAARETQYF

j_gene: TRBJ2-5
d_gene: .
v_gene: TRBV11-2
abundance: .
CDR3nt: TGTGCCAGCAGCCACGGGGGTCTGGAGACCCAGTACTTC
CDR3aa: CASSHGGLETQYF

j_gene: TRBJ2-2
d_gene: TRBD2
v_gene: TRBV30
abundance: .
CDR3nt: TGTGCCTGGAGTCGGTGGGGGGGCACCGGGGAGCTGTTTTTT
CDR3aa: CAWSRWGGTGELFF

j_gene: TRBJ1-3
d_gene: .
v_gene: TRBV3-1/TRBV3-2
abundance: .
CDR3nt: TGTGCCAGCAGCCAGGGGAATTCTGGAAACACCATATATTTT
CDR3aa: CASSQGNSGNTIYF

j_gene: TRBJ2-5
d_gene: TRBD2
v_gene: TRBV7-8
abundance: .
CDR3nt: TGTGCCAGCTCCCTAGGGTTCTCTGGCGGGGGGCCTCACGAGACCCAGTACTTC
CDR3aa: CASSLGFSGGGPHETQYF

j_gene: TRBJ2-7
d_gene: TRBD1
v_gene: TRBV6-5
abundance: .
CDR3nt: TGTGCCAGCAGTCAGGGACAGGCACCCTACGAGCAGTACTTC
CDR3aa: CASSQGQAPYEQYF

j_gene: TRBJ2-3
d_gene: .
v_gene: TRBV24-1
abundance: once
CDR3nt: TGTGCCACCAGTGATTTGCCTCGGGGAGATACGCAGTATTTT
CDR3aa: CATSDLPRGDTQYF

j_gene: TRBJ2-1
d_gene: TRBD2
v_gene: TRBV7-2
abundance: .
CDR3nt: TGTGCCAGCAGCTTCCGGCCCGTAGCGGGGGGGCCTCTAGATGAGCAGTTCTTC
CDR3aa: CASSFRPVAGGPLDEQFF

j_gene: TRBJ1-1
d_gene: .
v_gene: TRBV12-5
abundance: .
CDR3nt: TGTGCTAGTGGCCCCGTAGGATTGGGGGAAGCTTTCTTT
CDR3aa: CASGPVGLGEAFF

j_gene: TRBJ1-1
d_gene: TRBD1
v_gene: TRBV29-1
abundance: .
CDR3nt: TGCAGCGGGGACAGGGTTGCTGAAGCTTTCTTT
CDR3aa: CSGDRVAEAFF

j_gene: TRBJ2-2
d_gene: .
v_gene: TRBV27
abundance: .
CDR3nt: TGTGCCAGCAGTAGACAGGCCCACTCCTACACCGGGGAGCTGTTTTTT
CDR3aa: CASSRQAHSYTGELFF

j_gene: TRBJ2-5
d_gene: .
v_gene: TRBV7-6
abundance: .
CDR3nt: TGTGCCAGCGAGGAGACCCAGTACTTC
CDR3aa: CASEETQYF

j_gene: TRBJ1-2
d_gene: TRBD1
v_gene: TRBV5-4
abundance: .
CDR3nt: TGTGCCAGCAGCTTCATGGGGAGGGGGCCTGACTATGGCTACACCTTC
CDR3aa: CASSFMGRGPDYGYTF

j_gene: TRBJ2-7
d_gene: TRBD1
v_gene: TRBV2
abundance: .
CDR3nt: TGTGCCAGCATCCGAGAACGGGACAGGGGAGTCAAACAGTACTTC
CDR3aa: CASIRERDRGVKQYF

j_gene: TRBJ1-3
d_gene: .
v_gene: TRBV3-1/TRBV3-2
abundance: .
CDR3nt: TGTGCCAGCAGCCAAGAATGGAGGGGATCTGGAAACACCATATATTTT
CDR3aa: CASSQEWRGSGNTIYF

j_gene: TRBJ1-5
d_gene: .
v_gene: TRBV10-2
abundance: .
CDR3nt: TGCGCCAGCAGCCCCACTCGACAGGACCGGGGTCAGCCCCAGCATTTT
CDR3aa: CASSPTRQDRGQPQHF

j_gene: TRBJ1-1
d_gene: .
v_gene: TRBV5-1
abundance: .
CDR3nt: TGCGCCAGCAGAATGACTACAGAGAACACTGAAGCTTTCTTT
CDR3aa: CASRMTTENTEAFF

j_gene: TRBJ1-2
d_gene: TRBD1
v_gene: TRBV29-1
abundance: .
CDR3nt: TGCAGCGTTTACGGACAGGGGGCATATGGCTACACCTTC
CDR3aa: CSVYGQGAYGYTF

j_gene: TRBJ1-2
d_gene: .
v_gene: TRBV27
abundance: .
CDR3nt: TGTGCCAGCAGTCCCGACAGTCTACTCTGGGGCTACACCTTC
CDR3aa: CASSPDSLLWGYTF

j_gene: TRBJ2-1
d_gene: TRBD1
v_gene: TRBV5-4
abundance: .
CDR3nt: TGTGCCAGCAGCTCGGCGGCGGGACAGGCGGACAATGAGCAGTTCTTC
CDR3aa: CASSSAAGQADNEQFF

j_gene: TRBJ2-3
d_gene: TRBD2
v_gene: TRBV7-9
abundance: .
CDR3nt: TGTGCCAGCAGCTCCAATAGCGGGGGGGCCCTTAGCACAGATACGCAGTATTTT
CDR3aa: CASSSNSGGALSTDTQYF

j_gene: TRBJ1-2
d_gene: .
v_gene: TRBV6-6
abundance: .
CDR3nt: TGTGCCAGCAGTCGAGCAGTCTCCGGGACTGGGAGTGGGGACTATGGCTACACCTTC
CDR3aa: CASSRAVSGTGSGDYGYTF

j_gene: TRBJ2-7
d_gene: TRBD2
v_gene: TRBV7-8
abundance: few
CDR3nt: TGTGCCAGCAGCTGGCGAGGACTAGCGGGGGGTTACGAGCAGTACTTC
CDR3aa: CASSWRGLAGGYEQYF

j_gene: TRBJ2-3
d_gene: .
v_gene: TRBV3-1/TRBV3-2
abundance: .
CDR3nt: TGTGCCAGCAGCCAAGTTATAGCCACAGATACGCAGTATTTT
CDR3aa: CASSQVIATDTQYF

j_gene: TRBJ2-2
d_gene: .
v_gene: TRBV14
abundance: .
CDR3nt: TGTGCCAGCAGCCAAACCAGGGTGTACGGGGAGCTGTTTTTT
CDR3aa: CASSQTRVYGELFF

j_gene: TRBJ1-1
d_gene: .
v_gene: TRBV10-3
abundance: once
CDR3nt: TGTGCCATCACAAGTAAAGGGCCGGACACTGAAGCTTTCTTT
CDR3aa: CAITSKGPDTEAFF

j_gene: TRBJ1-6
d_gene: .
v_gene: TRBV28
abundance: .
CDR3nt: TGTGCCAGCAGTTTTGGTTCACCCCTCCACTTT
CDR3aa: CASSFGSPLHF

j_gene: TRBJ1-1
d_gene: .
v_gene: TRBV29-1
abundance: .
CDR3nt: TGCAGCGTTGAAGCGGGGGGGAGTGTGACTGAAGCTTTCTTT
CDR3aa: CSVEAGGSVTEAFF